This entry describes one TCR beta chain. This entry belongs to a study of blood T cell repertoires in COVID-19. Sequencing was performed with immunoSEQ multiplex PCR; in TCRdb, only in-frame clones are kept and a portion is missing. The sample comprises approximately 170,000 clones, 88% of which are singletons, and 2% to 2.5% rests with the top ten. Germline values: CDR1 LNHDA, CDR2 SQIVND (reference sequence). This CDR3 contains 13 residues. Unmatched junction bases numbered 7, after V lost 7 bases and J lost 5 bases. This clonotype was obtained from a man aged 50-59 years who had recovered from COVID-19. V gene TRBV19 combines with J gene TRBJ1-1; 7 bases fit TRBD1. Input material: peripheral blood. CDR3 DNA: TGTGCCAGTACTGCACAGGGGAGGACTGAAGCTTTCTTT. Translating it yields CASTAQGRTEAFF. The whole variable domain, filled in from reference TRBV19 and TRBJ1-1, reads DGGITQSPKYLFRKEGQNVTLSCEQNLNHDAMYWYRQDPGQGLRLIYYSQIVNDFQKGDIAEGYSVSREKKESFPLTVTSAQKNPTAFYLCASTAQGRTEAFFGQGTRLTVV.